This T cell receptor (beta chain) was sequenced for a study of T cell repertoires in cytomegalovirus infection. At the level of the study: CMV infection together with matching HLA type was indicated by public TCR beta signatures.

MiXCR, applied by TCRdb to the reads, yields one record per CDR3 protein. This table has 500,000 to 600,000 distinct CDR3 sequences, approximately 15% appearing once. This clonotype appeared many times. The CDR3 has 15 residues. Germline loops: CDR1 LNHNV, CDR2 YYDKDF (reference sequence). Trimming removed 3 bases from V and 0 bases from J, with 6 bases in between. The chain recombines TRBV15 with TRBJ2-6; D gene unclear. The sequence was obtained from a human donor in good health (CMV status not recorded). Some clones in this sample may be carry-over from other donors' samples. The specimen was CD8+ T cells from PBMCs. CDR3: CATSSNPSGANVLTF. For the CDR3, the DNA is TGTGCCACCAGCAGTAACCCCTCTGGGGCCAACGTCCTGACTTTC.